What follows are 30 T cell receptor beta chains derived from one specimen sequenced in a study of metastatic and nonmetastatic thyroid tumors. No treatment of any kind had been given to any patient before thyroid surgery. TCRdb re-analyzed the PCR reads using MiXCR. The table records around 26,000 clones, more than 12% of them present only once. Sample: blood. The origin of the receptors is a female donor with papillary thyroid cancer or a benign thyroid nodule (not recorded which). Some clones in this sample may be carry-over from other donors' samples.

This clone was recorded at least ten times. Since a much larger clone is just one base distant, this may be a read error. The chain combines TRBV24-1 with TRBJ2-3; no clear D gene. Trimming removed 4 bases from V and 1 base from J, with 5 bases in between. The germline gives CDR1 KGHDR, CDR2 SFDVKD. The CDR3 runs to 13 residues. CDR3 protein: CATSELCTDTQYF. The DNA for the CDR3 is TGTGCCACCAGTGAGTTGTGCACAGATACGCAGTATTTT.

This clone was counted many times. J is TRBJ2-5 and V is TRBV6-1; 9 bases map to TRBD1. In germline, CDR1 is MNHNS, CDR2 SASEGT. V trimming: 5 bases; J trimming: 1 base; junction bases outside the gene matches: 2. The CDR3 runs to 14 residues. CDR3 in DNA: TGTGCCAGCAGTCAGACAGGGGGCCAAGAGACCCAGTACTTC. Residues: CASSQTGGQETQYF.

In this sample, this clone turned up many times. The chain is built from TRBV28 and TRBJ1-4, with TRBD1 as a possible D gene (6 bases). The CDR3 extends over 17 amino acids. Germline lookup yields CDR1 MDHEN and CDR2 SYDVKM. The ends were cut back, 4 bases at V and 0 bases at J, with 15 bases in the middle. The CDR3 sequence is CASSSGAEIPTNEKLFF. DNA of the CDR3: TGTGCCAGCAGTTCAGGGGCTGAAATCCCAACTAATGAAAAACTGTTTTTT.

The sample holds many counts of this clone. This chain links TRBV28 with TRBJ2-1; 10 nucleotides match TRBD2. The J segment lost 8 bases and the V segment lost 5 bases, leaving 12 bases of the junction unmatched. Germline CDR1 MDHEN, CDR2 SYDVKM. CDR3 length: 16 residues. CDR3 sequence: CASSLPSSGSLYEQFF. The CDR3 bases are TGTGCCAGCAGTCTCCCCTCTAGCGGGAGTTTGTATGAGCAGTTCTTC.

This clone was seen at least ten times. The chain employs TRBV7-9 and TRBJ2-7; the D is unclear. This CDR3 has 12 residues. The V end was cut by 5 bases, the J end by 0 bases, with 5 bases between. CDR1 and CDR2 (germline): SEHNR, FQNEAQ (reference sequence). CDR3 protein: CASSRSSYEQYF. The DNA for the CDR3 is TGTGCCAGCAGCCGGAGCTCCTACGAGCAGTACTTC. Complete variable domain (other parts from reference TRBV7-9 and TRBJ2-7): DTGVSQNPRHKITKRGQNVTFRCDPISEHNRLYWYRQTLGQGPEFLTYFQNEAQLEKSRLLSDRFSAERPKGSFSTLEIQRTEQGDSAMYLCASSRSSYEQYFGPGTRLTVT.

This clone was counted ten times or more. This chain links TRBV19 with TRBJ2-1; D not resolved. In germline, CDR1 is LNHDA, CDR2 SQIVND (reference sequence). The germline V and J ends were trimmed by 4 bases and 2 bases, with 15 bases remaining between them. The CDR3 totals 16 residues. The CDR3 DNA follows: TGTGCCAGTAGTACCCCCGGCCGAATAACCTACAATGAGCAGTTCTTC. This gives the protein CASSTPGRITYNEQFF.

This clone was recorded at least ten times. The gene calls are TRBV20-1 and TRBJ1-2; TRBD1 is a possible D gene (5 bases). V was trimmed by 4 bases and J by 2 bases, leaving 8 bases between them. This CDR3 has 12 amino acids. Germline assignment: CDR1 DFQATT and CDR2 SNEGSKA (reference sequence). The CDR3 is CSANGQNYGYTF. CDR3 bases: TGCAGTGCTAACGGACAAAACTATGGCTACACCTTC.

The V gene is TRBV4-2, the J gene TRBJ2-1; 9 bases are shared with TRBD2. J gave up 6 bases and V 0 bases, and 9 bases lay outside the gene matches. From germline, CDR1 is LGHNA and CDR2 YNFKEQ. The CDR3 is 17 residues long. The CDR3 DNA follows: TGTGCCAGCAGCCAAGATCAGCGGGGGGCTTCCGCCAATGAGCAGTTCTTC. Protein sequence: CASSQDQRGASANEQFF.

This clone counts as medium-sized. The DNA of the CDR3 is TGTGCCAGCAGCCCGGGGCCAGGGGGCTCCAATGAAAAACTGTTTTTT. Protein sequence: CASSPGPGGSNEKLFF. V is TRBV5-6 and J is TRBJ1-4; TRBD1 agrees at 8 bases. CDR1 is SGHDT and CDR2 is YYEEEE in the germline V gene. With 4 bases clipped from V and 5 bases from J, the junction kept 10 bases outside the gene matches. CDR3 length: 16 residues. Full variable domain (remainder filled in from reference TRBV5-6 and TRBJ1-4): DAGVTQSPTHLIKTRGQQVTLRCSPKSGHDTVSWYQQALGQGPQFIFQYYEEEERQRGNFPDRFSGHQFPNYSSELNVNALLLGDSALYLCASSPGPGGSNEKLFFGSGTQLSVL.

This clone was seen at least ten times. CDR3 residues: CASSQAGWGGFYNEQFF. The CDR3 DNA reads TGTGCCAGCAGCCAAGCCGGCTGGGGGGGGTTCTACAATGAGCAGTTCTTC. The chain links TRBV3-1 to TRBJ2-1; 7 positions match TRBD2. This CDR3 is 17 amino acids long. Germline values: CDR1 LGHDT, CDR2 YNNKEL (reference sequence). Trimming took 1 base from V and 3 from J; bases not matched to a gene: 9.

This clone was counted many times. The V gene is TRBV29-1, the J gene TRBJ2-7; D is possibly TRBD1 (5 bases). The CDR3 totals 15 residues. The germline V and J ends were trimmed by 6 bases and 1 base, with 19 bases remaining between them. CDR1 is SQVTM, CDR2 ANQGSEA, per germline. The CDR3 region has the DNA TGCAGCGTCCGAGATCCGGACACGTCATCCTACGAGCAGTACTTC. It codes for CSVRDPDTSSYEQYF.

Ten or more counts support this clone. The chain uses TRBV7-8 and TRBJ1-5; the D gene is possibly TRBD1 (6 bases). This CDR3 spans 19 amino acids. Looked up from germline, CDR1 is SGHVS and CDR2 is FQNEAQ. The V end was cut by 1 base, the J end by 1 base, with 20 bases between. For the CDR3, the DNA is TGTGCCAGCAGCTTAGGCGAGGGGGACCCGGGCCGGAGCAATCAGCCCCAGCATTTT. Its translation is CASSLGEGDPGRSNQPQHF. The full variable domain, in which reference TRBV7-8 and TRBJ1-5 provide the parts outside the CDR3, is GAGVSQSPRYKVAKRGQDVALRCDPISGHVSLFWYQQALGQGPEFLTYFQNEAQLDKSGLPSDRFFAERPEGSVSTLKIQRTQQEDSAVYLCASSLGEGDPGRSNQPQHFGDGTRLSIL.

This clone appeared many times. This chain joins TRBV3-1 and TRBJ2-7; 8 nucleotides line up with TRBD1. This CDR3 region has 14 residues. V shed 4 bases and J 4 bases; nucleotides not matched to a gene: 6. Germline assignment: CDR1 LGHDT and CDR2 YNNKEL (reference sequence). Written as DNA, the CDR3 is TGTGCCAGCAGCCGGGACAGGCCAGGGTACGAGCAGTACTTC. As protein: CASSRDRPGYEQYF.

This clone was seen at least ten times. The V call is TRBV2, the J call TRBJ2-1; 10 positions match TRBD2. This CDR3 spans 19 amino acids. The germline CDR1 and CDR2 sequences are SNHLY and FYNNEI. Trimming removed 3 bases from V and 2 bases from J; junction bases left unmatched: 13. The CDR3 here is CASSDLIGVTSGTYNEQFF. In nucleotides, the CDR3 is TGTGCCAGCAGTGATTTGATTGGGGTTACTAGCGGGACCTACAATGAGCAGTTCTTC. Looking up the rest from reference TRBV2 and TRBJ2-1 gives the full variable domain: EPEVTQTPSHQVTQMGQEVILRCVPISNHLYFYWYRQILGQKVEFLVSFYNNEISEKSEIFDDQFSVERPDGSNFTLKIRSTKLEDSAMYFCASSDLIGVTSGTYNEQFFGPGTRLTVL.

This clone was recorded many times. The chain is built from TRBV5-1 and TRBJ1-6, with TRBD1 matching 8 bases. The germline CDR1 and CDR2 sequences are SGHRS and YFSETQ. V was clipped by 4 bases and J by 6 bases; unmatched bases: 9. The CDR3 totals 16 residues. For the CDR3, the DNA is TGCGCCAGCAGCCGGGGACAGGCCAACGGTAATTCACCCCTCCACTTT. This translates into CASSRGQANGNSPLHF.

In its sample, this clone was seen many times. The chain links TRBV28 to TRBJ2-1; D tentatively fits TRBD1 or TRBD2 (5 bases each). The length of the CDR3 is 15 residues. Trimming shortened V by 5 bases and J by 0 bases, and 11 bases separated the two germline ends. CDR1 is MDHEN, CDR2 SYDVKM, per germline. The CDR3 DNA reads TGTGCCAGCAGTGGGACGGGGAGCTCCTACAATGAGCAGTTCTTC. Translating gives CASSGTGSSYNEQFF.

This clone was observed at least ten times. V and J are TRBV11-1 and TRBJ2-1; 10 positions agree with TRBD1. V dropped 0 bases and J dropped 8; count of bases not matched to a gene: 4. Germline CDR1 and CDR2: SGHAT and FQDESV (reference sequence). The CDR3 runs 15 residues. CDR3 sequence reads: CASSLAPGQGDEQFF. For the CDR3, the DNA is TGTGCCAGCAGCTTAGCCCCCGGACAGGGGGATGAGCAGTTCTTC. Full variable domain (rest looked up from reference TRBV11-1 and TRBJ2-1): EAEVAQSPRYKITEKSQAVAFWCDPISGHATLYWYRQILGQGPELLVQFQDESVVDDSQLPKDRFSAERLKGVDSTLKIQPAELGDSAMYLCASSLAPGQGDEQFFGPGTRLTVL.

This clone was observed many times. The V gene is TRBV2, the J gene TRBJ1-2, with D unresolved. This CDR3 contains 14 residues. Germline CDR1 reads SNHLY; CDR2 reads FYNNEI. V was trimmed by 3 bases and J by 4 bases, leaving 12 bases between them. CDR3 sequence (DNA): TGTGCCAGCAGTGAGGGAGGGTGGAGCTATGGCTACACCTTC. It codes for CASSEGGWSYGYTF. The full variable domain, its missing parts supplied by reference TRBV2 and TRBJ1-2, is EPEVTQTPSHQVTQMGQEVILRCVPISNHLYFYWYRQILGQKVEFLVSFYNNEISEKSEIFDDQFSVERPDGSNFTLKIRSTKLEDSAMYFCASSEGGWSYGYTFGSGTRLTVV.

This clone was picked up a small number of times. V and J are TRBV6-1 and TRBJ1-2; 8 bases agree with TRBD1. J gave up 6 bases and V 5 bases, and 8 bases lay outside the gene matches. The CDR3 sequence is 14 residues long. CDR1 and CDR2 from the germline V gene are MNHNS and SASEGT. Here the CDR3 DNA reads TGTGCCAGCAGTCGTACAGGGGGTTGGGATGGCTACACCTTC. Its translation: CASSRTGGWDGYTF.

This clone rates as medium-sized. J is TRBJ2-7 and V is TRBV6-1; D perhaps matches TRBD2 (6 bases). The V end lost 8 bases, the J end lost 3 bases, and 14 bases lay between the germline ends. This CDR3 is 13 amino acids long. The germline V gene encodes CDR1 MNHNS and CDR2 SASEGT. Here the CDR3 reads CASVGGKDYEQYF. CDR3 DNA: TGTGCCAGCGTAGGCGGGAAGGACTACGAGCAGTACTTC.

This clone has ten or more counts. V gene TRBV2 combines with J gene TRBJ1-4, with 7 bases that match TRBD1. The J segment lost 8 bases and the V segment lost 6 bases, leaving 12 bases of the junction unmatched. This CDR3 has 15 amino acids. In germline, CDR1 is SNHLY, CDR2 FYNNEI. The CDR3 DNA is TGTGCCAGCAGGCCAGACAGGGCCAGAAGGGAAAAACTGTTTTTT. Translation: CASRPDRARREKLFF. Using reference TRBV2 and TRBJ1-4 for the parts outside the CDR3, the full variable domain is EPEVTQTPSHQVTQMGQEVILRCVPISNHLYFYWYRQILGQKVEFLVSFYNNEISEKSEIFDDQFSVERPDGSNFTLKIRSTKLEDSAMYFCASRPDRARREKLFFGSGTQLSVL.

J is TRBJ1-2 and V is TRBV5-1; tentatively, D is TRBD1 (5 bases). Between the trimmed V and J ends, which lost 0 bases and 3 bases, there was a span of 12 bases. There are 15 residues in the CDR3. CDR1 and CDR2 from the germline V gene are SGHRS and YFSETQ. CDR3 nucleotide sequence: TGCGCCAGCAGCTTGGAAGGGGATCCTCACTATGGCTACACCTTC. It is translated as CASSLEGDPHYGYTF. Based on the CDR3 plus reference TRBV5-1 and TRBJ1-2, the full variable domain is KAGVTQTPRYLIKTRGQQVTLSCSPISGHRSVSWYQQTPGQGLQFLFEYFSETQRNKGNFPGRFSGRQFSNSRSEMNVSTLELGDSALYLCASSLEGDPHYGYTFGSGTRLTVV.

This clone has ten or more counts. The chain has TRBV5-1 and TRBJ2-3; D call uncertain. Germline V gene data show CDR1 as SGHRS and CDR2 as YFSETQ. This CDR3 contains 13 residues. Trimming took off 4 bases at V and 8 bases at J, with 14 bases between the two ends. CDR3 amino acids: CASSPEFSVTQYF. The DNA for the CDR3 is TGCGCCAGCAGCCCGGAATTTTCCGTTACGCAGTATTTT.

To note about this clone: The CDR3 does not close with the conserved phenylalanine or tryptophan, likely indicating a read error. The chain links TRBV28 to TRBJ2-6, with D possibly matching TRBD1 (5 bases). From germline, CDR1 is MDHEN and CDR2 SYDVKM. This CDR3 region has 15 residues. The CDR3 loop is CASSTPLSGANVLTS. For the CDR3, the DNA is TGTGCCAGCAGCACGCCCCTTTCTGGGGCCAACGTACTGACTTCC.

The table lists this clone with many counts. A much larger clone is a single base away; this may be a read error. The rearrangement uses TRBV28 and TRBJ1-3, with D unclear. The CDR3 is 15 amino acids. CDR1 MDHEN and CDR2 SYDVKM come from the germline V gene. Here the CDR3 DNA reads TGTGCCAGCAGCTCCCTGGGAGTACCTGGAAACGCCATATATTTT. It encodes CASSSLGVPGNAIYF.

V gene TRBV18 combines with J gene TRBJ2-1, with 9 bases identical to TRBD2. The germline V gene has CDR1 KGHSH and CDR2 LQKENI. The CDR3 sequence is 15 residues long. The V segment lost 3 bases and the J segment 1 base; nucleotides outside the gene matches: 1. The CDR3 protein is CASSPLAGSYNEQFF. For the CDR3, the DNA is TGTGCCAGCTCACCCCTAGCGGGATCCTACAATGAGCAGTTCTTC. Supplemented by reference TRBV18 and TRBJ2-1, the full variable domain reads NAGVMQNPRHLVRRRGQEARLRCSPMKGHSHVYWYRQLPEEGLKFMVYLQKENIIDESGMPKERFSAEFPKEGPSILRIQQVVRGDSAAYFCASSPLAGSYNEQFFGPGTRLTVL.

This clone was recorded at least ten times. The chain uses TRBV29-1 and TRBJ1-1; tentative D call: TRBD1 (5 bases). Germline-derived CDR1 and CDR2 are SQVTM and ANQGSEA. CDR3 size: 12 residues. The V and J ends lost 7 bases and 1 base respectively, with 10 bases between them. The CDR3 is CSASGGNTEAFF. The DNA of the CDR3 is TGCAGCGCCTCTGGGGGGAACACTGAAGCTTTCTTT.

Concerning this clone itself: The junction departs from the called germline gene at one end, perhaps through a read error. The sample holds other DNA sequences that translate to the same CDR3. This chain links TRBV28 with TRBJ1-2; the D is unclear. The germline V gene has CDR1 MDHEN and CDR2 SYDVKM. This CDR3 is 12 amino acids long. The CDR3 bases are TGTGCTAGCAGTCCTTCACTAAGGGGCTACACCTTC. This translates into CASSPSLRGYTF.

This clone has ten or more counts. DNA of the CDR3: TGTGCCAGCAGTTACTCCCTCTCCATCACTGAAGCTTTCTTT. Translation gives CASSYSLSITEAFF. V usage is TRBV6-5 and J usage is TRBJ1-1, with D hard to call. The CDR3 runs 14 residues. Trimming took 0 bases from V and 4 from J, leaving 9 bases between them. Per germline, CDR1 MNHEY and CDR2 SVGAGI.

This clone was recorded many times. The rearrangement joins TRBV27 to TRBJ2-5, with 8 bases fitting TRBD1. This CDR3 has 14 residues. V lost 3 bases, J lost 3 bases, and 3 bases stayed unmatched. Per the germline V gene, CDR1 is MNHEY and CDR2 is SMNVEV (reference sequence). DNA for the CDR3: TGTGCCAGCAGTTTGGTGACAGGGGAAGAGACCCAGTACTTC. Its protein is CASSLVTGEETQYF.